What follows is one T cell receptor beta chain and its context. Between the trimmed V and J ends, which lost 0 bases and 10 bases, there was a span of 17 bases. The CDR3 extends over 15 amino acids. CDR1 and CDR2 from the germline V gene are SGDLS and YYNGEE. The sample is drawn from a study of blood T cell repertoires in COVID-19. Study-wide context: Acute and convalescent COVID-19 specimens originated in the United States, Italy and Spain. Nucleic acid was either cDNA or gDNA, and it came from T cells, B-cell-depleted T cells, or PBMCs.

Per the original methods: Amplification of reference gene primers provided the estimated nucleated cell counts. Using immunoSEQ multiplex PCR, the repertoire was profiled, and TCRdb retains in-frame clones only, with some absent. The V and J calls and clone size are taken from that table; D and trimming were inferred from the DNA. The sample includes approximately 230,000 clones, approximately 91% of them seen just once. The rearrangement uses TRBV9 and TRBJ2-1, with a possible D match to TRBD2 (6 bases). Sequencing input: peripheral blood. The sequence was obtained from a woman aged 40 to 50 who had recovered from COVID-19. CDR3 protein: CASSVEGGGKVEQFF. CDR3 nucleotides: TGTGCCAGCAGCGTAGAGGGAGGTGGGAAGGTCGAGCAGTTCTTC.